This T cell receptor beta chain came from a study of T cell changes during pregnancy in multiple sclerosis. Libraries were prepared by immunoSEQ multiplex PCR; TCRdb keeps only in-frame clonotypes and omits some of them. Counted here are around 68,000 clones, around nine tenths occurring once; the ten biggest clones make up 0.43%. CDR3 length: 15 residues. Deletions cut 0 bases from V and 1 base from J, with 8 bases between. In germline, CDR1 is SNHLY, CDR2 FYNNEI. V and J are TRBV2 and TRBJ2-3; D might be TRBD1 (6 bases). The sequence derives from a female donor with multiple sclerosis, enrolled in a pregnancy study. The source material was CD4+ T cells from peripheral blood mononuclear cells, sampled before pregnancy. The CDR3 is CASSEAGAGTDTQYF. The CDR3 coding sequence is TGTGCCAGCAGTGAAGCGGGGGCGGGCACAGATACGCAGTATTTT.